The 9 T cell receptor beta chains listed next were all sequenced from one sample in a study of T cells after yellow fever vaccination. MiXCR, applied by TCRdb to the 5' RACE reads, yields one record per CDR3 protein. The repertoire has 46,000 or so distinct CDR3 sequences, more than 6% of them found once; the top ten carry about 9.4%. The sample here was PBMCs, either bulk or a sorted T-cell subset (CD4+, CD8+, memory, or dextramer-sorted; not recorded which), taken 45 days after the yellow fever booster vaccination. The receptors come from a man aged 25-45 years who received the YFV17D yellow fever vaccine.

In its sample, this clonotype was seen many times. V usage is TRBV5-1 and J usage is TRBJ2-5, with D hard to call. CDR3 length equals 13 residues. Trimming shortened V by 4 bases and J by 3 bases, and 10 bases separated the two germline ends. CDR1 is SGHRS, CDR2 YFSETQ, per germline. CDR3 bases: TGCGCCAGCAGCATCGACCCAGAAGAGACCCAGTACTTC. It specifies CASSIDPEETQYF.

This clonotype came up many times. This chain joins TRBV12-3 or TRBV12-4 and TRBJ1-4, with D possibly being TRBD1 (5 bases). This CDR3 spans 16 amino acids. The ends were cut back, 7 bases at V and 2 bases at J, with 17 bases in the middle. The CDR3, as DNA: TGTGCCAGCATTTCCCTTCTCGGGGGTACTAATGAAAAACTGTTTTTT. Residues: CASISLLGGTNEKLFF.

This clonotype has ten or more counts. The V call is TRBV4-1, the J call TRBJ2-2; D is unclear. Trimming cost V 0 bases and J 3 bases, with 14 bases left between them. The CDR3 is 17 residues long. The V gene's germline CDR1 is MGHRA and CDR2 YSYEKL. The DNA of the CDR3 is TGCGCCAGCAGCCAAGATCCGGGTCCAAGGGACACCGGGGAGCTGTTTTTT. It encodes CASSQDPGPRDTGELFF.

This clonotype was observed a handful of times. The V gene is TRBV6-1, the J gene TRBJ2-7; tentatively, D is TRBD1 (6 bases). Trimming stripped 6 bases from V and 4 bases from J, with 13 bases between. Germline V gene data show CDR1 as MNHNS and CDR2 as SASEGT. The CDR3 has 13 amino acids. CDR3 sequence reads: CASRQGGGYEQYF. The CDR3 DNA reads TGTGCCAGCAGACAGGGTGGCGGATACGAGCAGTACTTC.

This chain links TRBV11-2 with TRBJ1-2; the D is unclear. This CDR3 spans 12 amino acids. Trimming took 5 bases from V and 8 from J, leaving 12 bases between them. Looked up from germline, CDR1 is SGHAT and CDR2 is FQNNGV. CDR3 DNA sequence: TGTGCCAGCAGCACGTCAGTCGGAGGCTACACCTTC. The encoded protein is CASSTSVGGYTF.

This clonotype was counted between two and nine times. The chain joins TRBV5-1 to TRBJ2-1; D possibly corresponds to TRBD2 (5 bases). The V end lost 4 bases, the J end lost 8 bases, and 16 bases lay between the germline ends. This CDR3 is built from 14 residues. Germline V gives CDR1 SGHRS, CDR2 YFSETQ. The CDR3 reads CASSLSQAGDEQFF. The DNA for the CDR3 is TGCGCCAGCAGCCTCAGTCAAGCCGGGGATGAGCAGTTCTTC.

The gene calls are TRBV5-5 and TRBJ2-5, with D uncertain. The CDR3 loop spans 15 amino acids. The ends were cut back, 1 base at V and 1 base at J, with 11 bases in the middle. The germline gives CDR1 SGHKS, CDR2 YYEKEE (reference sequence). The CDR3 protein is CASSLRAGVQETQYF. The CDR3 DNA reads TGTGCCAGCAGCTTGAGGGCAGGAGTCCAAGAGACCCAGTACTTC.

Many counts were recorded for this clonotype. The CDR3 protein is CASSLAWGGRAYEQYF. The CDR3 nucleotides are TGTGCCAGCAGTTTAGCATGGGGGGGCCGGGCCTACGAGCAGTACTTC. The chain has TRBV28 and TRBJ2-7, with D possibly matching TRBD2 (7 bases). Trimming stripped 2 bases from V and 2 bases from J, with 16 bases between. CDR1 and CDR2 (germline): MDHEN, SYDVKM. The CDR3 is made up of 16 amino acids.

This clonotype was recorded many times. The CDR3 sequence: CAISERPQDTQYF. CDR3 nucleotide sequence: TGTGCCATCAGTGAGAGGCCGCAAGATACGCAGTATTTT. This sequence joins TRBV10-3 and TRBJ2-3; D is unclear. V gave up 2 bases and J gave up 5 bases, with 8 bases separating them. CDR3 size: 13 residues. Germline V gene sequence: CDR1 ENHRY, CDR2 SYGVKD.